Each of the 18 T cell receptor beta chains below was sequenced from the same sample in a study of CD8 T cells in ankylosing spondylitis (dated by TCRdb to about 2017). Libraries were made using 5' RACE. Reads for this sample came from an Illumina HiSeq 2500. In TCRdb, the public reads were trimmed at Q25 with fastp and aligned with MiXCR, with productive beta chains retained. Duplicate CDR3 protein sequences are folded into a single record with the most common DNA and genes. This sample has under 250,000 distinct CDR3 sequences in its table, and about 10% of those were observed once. About 2.5% of the sample comes from the top ten. What was sequenced was blood, either unsorted or a sorted T cell fraction (not recorded which). The source of these receptors is a male donor with ankylosing spondylitis or in good health (not recorded which).

The chain joins TRBV7-9 to TRBJ2-5; D might be TRBD2 (5 bases). The CDR3 runs to 13 residues. Per the germline V gene, CDR1 is SEHNR and CDR2 is FQNEAQ (reference sequence). Trimming took 5 bases from V and 5 from J, leaving 12 bases between them. The CDR3 region has the DNA TGTGCCAGCAGCCGCGGTGGACTCGAGACCCAGTACTTC. Translated, it gives CASSRGGLETQYF.

The chain links TRBV30 to TRBJ1-2, with TRBD1 matching over 9 bases. This CDR3 spans 13 amino acids. Germline assignment: CDR1 GTSNPN and CDR2 SVGIG (reference sequence). Trimming cost V 7 bases and J 3 bases; bases outside gene matches: 6. CDR3 nucleotide sequence: TGTGCCTTTAACAGGGGGCAGGACTATGGCTACACCTTC. As protein: CAFNRGQDYGYTF.

This clonotype was counted between two and nine times. The V and J genes are TRBV14 and TRBJ2-1, with TRBD2 matching over 8 bases. V shed 4 bases, J shed 16 bases, and the junction held 12 bases outside the gene matches. Germline CDR1 and CDR2: SGHDN and FVKESK. The CDR3 runs 13 residues. CDR3 coding DNA: TGTGCCAGCAGCCCTCGAGAGGCGGGGGGCAAATTCTTC. Its translation: CASSPREAGGKFF. The full variable domain, with the rest looked up from reference TRBV14 and TRBJ2-1, is EAGVTQFPSHSVIEKGQTVTLRCDPISGHDNLYWYRRVMGKEIKFLLHFVKESKQDESGMPNNRFLAERTGGTYSTLKVQPAELEDSGVYFCASSPREAGGKFFGPGTRLTVL.

This clonotype is a singleton in its sample. At one end, the junction sequence differs from germline, possibly due to a read error. V gene TRBV11-3 combines with J gene TRBJ1-1; D gene ambiguous. Looked up from germline, CDR1 is SGHNT and CDR2 is YENEEA. This CDR3 comprises 15 residues. Here the CDR3 DNA reads TGTGCCAGCAGCTTAGATACCGTCATGAACACTGGAGCTTTCTTT. This gives the protein CASSLDTVMNTGAFF.

The table lists this clonotype with many counts. V usage is TRBV10-2 and J usage is TRBJ2-5; 7 nucleotides match TRBD2. Germline values: CDR1 WSHSY, CDR2 SAAADI. The junction had 7 bases not matched to a gene; V was cut back by 5 bases and J by 1 base. This CDR3 contains 15 residues. Written as DNA, the CDR3 is TGCGCCAGCAGTTCCCCGGCTAGCGGCCAAGAGACCCAGTACTTC. Translating gives CASSSPASGQETQYF.

This clonotype occurred a few times. The rearrangement links TRBV12-3 or TRBV12-4 to TRBJ2-7, with 8 bases fitting TRBD1. V trimming: 6 bases; J trimming: 3 bases; junction bases outside the gene matches: 7. The CDR3 loop spans 14 amino acids. This CDR3 is CASRGTGNYYEQYF. The CDR3 DNA reads as TGTGCCAGCAGGGGGACAGGAAACTACTACGAGCAGTACTTC.

Ten or more counts support this clonotype. This rearrangement joins TRBV12-3 or TRBV12-4 to TRBJ2-5; D is perhaps TRBD1 or TRBD2 (5 bases each). V was shortened by 4 bases and J by 5 bases, with 11 bases between the two germline ends. The CDR3 runs 13 residues. DNA of the CDR3: TGTGCCAGCAGTTCCGACTGGGGGGAGACCCAGTACTTC. It translates to CASSSDWGETQYF.

This clonotype was seen many times. This rearrangement joins TRBV19 to TRBJ1-5; D not resolved. The germline V gene encodes CDR1 LNHDA and CDR2 SQIVND (reference sequence). The V end lost 1 base, the J end lost 4 bases, and 14 bases lay between the germline ends. The CDR3 loop spans 16 amino acids. The CDR3 is CASSIVTGVGNQPQHF. The CDR3 DNA sequence: TGTGCCAGTAGTATAGTTACCGGTGTAGGGAATCAGCCCCAGCATTTT.

In this sample, this clonotype turned up many times. The chain joins TRBV3-1 to TRBJ2-1; D unresolved. This CDR3 region has 13 residues. V lost 3 bases, J lost 7 bases, and 10 bases lay in between. Looked up from germline, CDR1 is LGHDT and CDR2 is YNNKEL (reference sequence). The CDR3, as DNA: TGTGCCAGCAGCCAGCCATACCCAAATGAGCAGTTCTTC. Translated, it gives CASSQPYPNEQFF.

About this clonotype itself: This may stem from a read error, because a much larger clone lies one nucleotide away. The chain is built from TRBV7-9 and TRBJ1-5; TRBD1 might be the D (5 bases). The CDR3 has 17 residues. CDR1 is SEHNR, CDR2 FQNEAQ, per germline (reference sequence). DNA for the CDR3: TGTGCCAGCAGCTCCGGGGGTAATACGGGCAGCAATCAGTCCCAGCATTTT. Translated, it gives CASSSGGNTGSNQSQHF.

This clonotype was observed many times. V usage is TRBV24-1 and J usage is TRBJ2-5; no firm D call. V was cut by 5 bases and J by 7 bases, with 10 bases left in between. CDR1 is KGHDR and CDR2 is SFDVKD in the germline V gene. The CDR3 runs to 12 residues. CDR3 bases: TGTGCCACCAGTGGGCCCGAAGGGACCCAGTACTTC. It translates to CATSGPEGTQYF.

The rearrangement links TRBV11-2 to TRBJ2-1; 8 nucleotides align to TRBD2. With 1 base clipped from V and 8 bases from J, the junction kept 4 bases outside the gene matches. Per germline, CDR1 SGHAT and CDR2 FQNNGV. This CDR3 contains 14 residues. Written as DNA, the CDR3 is TGTGCCAGCAGCTTAGGGCTAGCGGGCCATGAGCAGTTCTTC. Protein sequence: CASSLGLAGHEQFF.

This clonotype was counted at least ten times. The V and J genes are TRBV20-1 and TRBJ2-2, with a possible D match to TRBD1 (5 bases). V lost 0 bases, J lost 5 bases, and 7 bases lay in between. This CDR3 has 13 residues. The germline gives CDR1 DFQATT, CDR2 SNEGSKA (reference sequence). The CDR3: CSARDRGTGELFF. The CDR3 DNA reads TGCAGTGCTAGAGATAGGGGAACCGGGGAGCTGTTTTTT.

The chain carries TRBV7-8 and TRBJ1-1; D ambiguous. With 1 base removed from V and 0 bases from J, the gap between germline ends came to 12 bases. Per germline, CDR1 SGHVS and CDR2 FQNEAQ. This CDR3 spans 16 amino acids. The CDR3 coding sequence is TGTGCCAGCAGCTTAGAGATGATAGGGTTGAACACTGAAGCTTTCTTT. This sequence encodes CASSLEMIGLNTEAFF.

This clonotype was observed at least ten times. In nucleotides, the CDR3 is TGCGCCAGCAGCTCGACAGGGGACTATGGCTACACCTTC. Protein sequence: CASSSTGDYGYTF. The V and J genes are TRBV5-1 and TRBJ1-2; 8 bases match TRBD1. The trim removed 3 bases at V and 3 bases at J, leaving 1 base unmatched. Germline values: CDR1 SGHRS, CDR2 YFSETQ. CDR3 length: 13 amino acids.

This clonotype appeared many times. The chain is built from TRBV20-1 and TRBJ1-1, with 8 bases that match TRBD1. J gave up 5 bases and V 4 bases, and 6 bases lay outside the gene matches. CDR3 size: 13 residues. Looked up from germline, CDR1 is DFQATT and CDR2 is SNEGSKA (reference sequence). The CDR3 bases are TGCAGTGCTACCCAGGGGGCGCGTACTGAAGCTTTCTTT. Its translation is CSATQGARTEAFF.

Many counts were recorded for this clonotype. The CDR3 bases are TGTGCCAGCAGTTACGTAGGTTACTCCTACAATGAGCAGTTCTTC. It translates to CASSYVGYSYNEQFF. This sequence joins TRBV6-2 or TRBV6-3 and TRBJ2-1; D gene unclear. Trimming took 2 bases from V and 0 from J, leaving 8 bases between them. The CDR3 spans 15 residues. Germline CDR1 MNHEY, CDR2 SVGEGT.

About this clonotype: One end of the junction does not line up with germline, which may come from a read error. J is TRBJ1-1 and V is TRBV29-1, with TRBD1 as a possible D gene (5 bases). This CDR3 has 14 amino acids. CDR1 is SQVTM and CDR2 is ANQGSEA in the germline V gene. This chain's CDR3 is CSVRAHTILTEAFF. The CDR3 DNA follows: TGCAGCGTCAGGGCTCACACCATTCTCACTGAGGCTTTCTTT.